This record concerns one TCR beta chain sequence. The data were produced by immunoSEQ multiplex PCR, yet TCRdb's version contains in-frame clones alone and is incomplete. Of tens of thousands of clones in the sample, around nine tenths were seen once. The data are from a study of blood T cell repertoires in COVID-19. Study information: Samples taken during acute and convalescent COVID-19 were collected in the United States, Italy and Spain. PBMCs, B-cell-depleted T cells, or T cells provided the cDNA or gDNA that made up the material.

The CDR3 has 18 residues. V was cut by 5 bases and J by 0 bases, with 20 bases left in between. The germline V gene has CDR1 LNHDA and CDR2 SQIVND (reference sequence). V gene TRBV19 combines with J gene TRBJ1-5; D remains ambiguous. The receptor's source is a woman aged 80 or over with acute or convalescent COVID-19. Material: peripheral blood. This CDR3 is CASSPGGKVLYSNQPQHF. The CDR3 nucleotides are TGTGCCAGTAGTCCCGGAGGAAAGGTCCTTTATAGCAATCAGCCCCAGCATTTT.